Shown below are 24 T cell receptor beta chains from a single sample sequenced in a study of CD8 T cells in ankylosing spondylitis. One entry per CDR3 protein results from TCRdb running MiXCR on the 5' RACE reads. The data show roughly 130,000 distinct CDR3 sequences, approximately 9.7% seen once. Input material: blood, either unsorted or a sorted T cell fraction (not recorded which). The receptors come from a male donor with ankylosing spondylitis or in good health (not recorded which).

The chain joins TRBV20-1 to TRBJ2-7; D could derive from TRBD1 or TRBD2 (7 bases each). Per the germline V gene, CDR1 is DFQATT and CDR2 is SNEGSKA (reference sequence). This CDR3 has 14 amino acids. V gave up 4 bases and J gave up 4 bases, with 17 bases separating them. The DNA of the CDR3 is TGCAGTGCTACGGGGGGACAGCTAAATTACGAGCAGTACTTC. It yields the protein CSATGGQLNYEQYF.

This clonotype has a count of ten or more. The rearrangement joins TRBV12-3 or TRBV12-4 to TRBJ1-1, with 9 bases aligning to TRBD1. Trimming at V came to 6 bases and at J to 4 bases, leaving 9 bases not matched to a gene. This CDR3 has 15 amino acids. CDR3 coding DNA: TGTGCCAGCAGAATGGACAGGGGCAAACCCACTGAAGCTTTCTTT. This sequence encodes CASRMDRGKPTEAFF.

V gene TRBV18 combines with J gene TRBJ2-5; no reliable D call. The germline V gene encodes CDR1 KGHSH and CDR2 LQKENI. V was cut by 2 bases and J by 5 bases, with 3 bases left in between. CDR3 length equals 11 residues. The CDR3 DNA is TGTGCCAGCTCACCAGATGAGACCCAGTACTTC. Amino acids: CASSPDETQYF.

This clonotype came up many times. The chain combines TRBV5-1 with TRBJ2-2; D is possibly TRBD1 or TRBD2 (5 bases each). The CDR3 loop spans 15 amino acids. Trimming pared 1 base from V and 4 bases from J, leaving 11 bases between. Germline values: CDR1 SGHRS, CDR2 YFSETQ. The CDR3 nucleotides are TGCGCCAGCAGCTTGTCGGGGCCCCCCACCGGGGAGCTGTTTTTT. This encodes CASSLSGPPTGELFF.

The sample holds many counts of this clonotype. The gene calls are TRBV15 and TRBJ2-1; 9 bases fit TRBD2. The germline V gene encodes CDR1 LNHNV and CDR2 YYDKDF (reference sequence). The CDR3 runs to 15 residues. The V gene end was trimmed by 2 bases and the J gene end by 8 bases; junction bases not matched to a gene: 7. CDR3 region: CATSRPGLAGDEQFF. The CDR3 region has the DNA TGTGCCACCAGCAGACCGGGACTAGCAGGCGATGAGCAGTTCTTC.

This clonotype was observed a handful of times. The chain recombines TRBV20-1 with TRBJ1-6; tentative D call: TRBD1 (6 bases). Germline-derived CDR1 and CDR2 are DFQATT and SNEGSKA (reference sequence). V shed 1 base and J shed 7 bases, with 17 bases lying between them. The CDR3 runs 16 residues. The CDR3 DNA follows: TGCAGTGCTAGAGGACAGGTTTTCGAAGGGAATTCACCCCTCCACTTT. Amino acids: CSARGQVFEGNSPLHF.

This clonotype was detected ten times or more. The chain uses TRBV11-1 and TRBJ2-2; D unclear. CDR3 length equals 11 residues. Trimming stripped 3 bases from V and 9 bases from J, with 5 bases between. Germline-derived CDR1 and CDR2 are SGHAT and FQDESV (reference sequence). The CDR3 region has the DNA TGTGCCAGCAGCTTCTCCCGGGAGCTGTTTTTT. Translated: CASSFSRELFF.

Many counts were recorded for this clonotype. The chain couples TRBV11-1 to TRBJ2-7; D is possibly TRBD1 or TRBD2 (5 bases each). The CDR3 sequence is 20 residues long. Trimming removed 5 bases at V and 1 base at J, with 30 bases between. Germline V gene sequence: CDR1 SGHAT, CDR2 FQDESV (reference sequence). In nucleotides, the CDR3 is TGTGCCAGCAGCGGAACCGGGACGGCCGGCGGCCCAATTAGGTCCTACGAGCAGTACTTC. Translated, it gives CASSGTGTAGGPIRSYEQYF.

A remark on this clonotype: This may come from a read error, since a much larger clone is one base off. This is likely a read error, given that the CDR3 carries no conserved phenylalanine or tryptophan at its end. J is TRBJ1-5 and V is TRBV28; maybe TRBD1 (5 bases). This CDR3 has 11 residues. The V end lost 11 bases, the J end lost 3 bases, and 8 bases lay between the germline ends. Germline CDR1 is MDHEN and CDR2 is SYDVKM. CDR3 region: CAGGHNQPQHL. The CDR3 DNA sequence: TGTGCCGGGGGTCACAATCAGCCCCAGCATCTT.

The chain is built from TRBV6-5 and TRBJ2-7, with 9 positions matching TRBD1. CDR1 is MNHEY and CDR2 is SVGAGI in the germline V gene. J was trimmed by 5 bases and V by 4 bases; bases with no gene match: 3. The CDR3 extends over 13 amino acids. As DNA, the CDR3 is TGTGCCAGCAGTTGGGACAGGGTCGACGAGCAGTACTTC. As protein: CASSWDRVDEQYF.

This clonotype was seen many times. The chain uses TRBV29-1 and TRBJ2-6, with 7 positions matching TRBD2. From germline, CDR1 is SQVTM and CDR2 ANQGSEA. The CDR3 loop spans 17 amino acids. V lost 0 bases to trimming and J lost 2 bases; unmatched junction nucleotides: 7. CDR3 sequence (DNA): TGCAGCGTTGAAGATAAGGCGGGAGTGGCTGGGGCCAACGTCCTGACTTTC. Encoded protein: CSVEDKAGVAGANVLTF.

The rearrangement joins TRBV14 to TRBJ2-2; 7 positions match TRBD2. The J segment lost 8 bases and the V segment lost 4 bases, leaving 1 base of the junction unmatched. CDR3 size: 12 residues. Germline CDR1 SGHDN, CDR2 FVKESK. CDR3 protein: CASSRAGGELFF. DNA of the CDR3: TGTGCCAGCAGCCGAGCGGGAGGGGAGCTGTTTTTT.

This clonotype was seen ten or more times. The J gene is TRBJ2-1, the V gene TRBV5-1, with TRBD1 identical over 8 bases. Germline CDR1 reads SGHRS; CDR2 reads YFSETQ. Trimming took 4 bases from V and 10 from J; bases not matched to a gene: 13. The CDR3 is 15 amino acids. CDR3 DNA sequence: TGCGCCAGCAGCAGGGCCGGGACAGGTTTGCGAGAGCAGTTCTTC. Translated, it gives CASSRAGTGLREQFF.

A note on this clonotype: A read error may explain this, as a much larger clone is one base away. The chain has TRBV2 and TRBJ2-2, with TRBD2 matching over 10 bases. The CDR3 extends over 18 amino acids. CDR1 is SNHLY, CDR2 FYNNEI, per germline. CDR3 sequence reads: CTSSLPLRLAGDTGELFF. CDR3 coding DNA: TGTACCAGCAGCCTACCTCTTAGACTAGCGGGCGACACCGGGGAGCTGTTTTTT.

This clonotype was seen many times. The V and J genes are TRBV20-1 and TRBJ1-1; D call uncertain. The CDR3 is 13 amino acids. CDR1 and CDR2 (germline): DFQATT, SNEGSKA (reference sequence). V gave up 5 bases and J gave up 0 bases, with 10 bases separating them. DNA of the CDR3: TGCAGTGCTGGAATAAGCATGAACACTGAAGCTTTCTTT. It encodes CSAGISMNTEAFF.

The genes are TRBV20-1 and TRBJ1-1, with a tentative D call TRBD1 (6 bases). Per germline, CDR1 DFQATT and CDR2 SNEGSKA (reference sequence). V lost 0 bases, J lost 9 bases, and 14 bases lay in between. The CDR3 loop spans 13 amino acids. CDR3 amino acids: CSARDRGDMKAFF. CDR3 nucleotide sequence: TGCAGTGCTAGAGATCGGGGGGACATGAAAGCTTTCTTT.

The genes are TRBV6-2 or TRBV6-3 and TRBJ2-7; 8 bases match TRBD1. This CDR3 contains 19 residues. V dropped 5 bases and J dropped 0; count of bases not matched to a gene: 18. CDR1 and CDR2 from the germline V gene are MNHEY and SVGEGT. As DNA, the CDR3 is TGTGCCAGCAGTATACCCTCAACAGGGGGAAGCCCCCTCTCCTACGAGCAGTACTTC. This sequence encodes CASSIPSTGGSPLSYEQYF.

This clonotype showed up many times. The chain has TRBV4-3 and TRBJ2-5; 8 positions match TRBD1. There are 15 residues in the CDR3. Germline V gene data show CDR1 as LGHNA and CDR2 as YSLEER. Unmatched junction bases numbered 4, after V lost 2 bases and J lost 2 bases. Here the CDR3 reads CASSQYGQGQETQYF. For the CDR3, the DNA is TGCGCCAGCAGCCAATACGGACAGGGACAAGAGACCCAGTACTTC.

This clonotype showed up many times. The chain combines TRBV12-3 or TRBV12-4 with TRBJ2-5; a weak D match, TRBD2 (6 bases). V gave up 3 bases and J gave up 3 bases, with 11 bases separating them. The CDR3 is 14 amino acids. DNA for the CDR3: TGTGCCAGCAGTTTTAGTTCTAGCGAAGAGACCCAGTACTTC. Translating it yields CASSFSSSEETQYF.

This clonotype was picked up many times. This sequence joins TRBV20-1 and TRBJ2-3, with 10 bases lining up with TRBD2. The V gene's germline CDR1 is DFQATT and CDR2 SNEGSKA (reference sequence). Losses at the gene ends were 5 bases for V and 2 bases for J; bases not matched to a gene: 10. CDR3 length equals 16 residues. Here the CDR3 reads CSAAPSSGSVTDTQYF. The CDR3 DNA follows: TGCAGTGCTGCCCCGTCTAGCGGGAGCGTCACAGATACGCAGTATTTT.

This clonotype was found a few times. The V call is TRBV7-9, the J call TRBJ2-2; 7 positions agree with TRBD2. Trimming took 3 bases from V and 5 from J; bases not matched to a gene: 6. Germline V gene sequence: CDR1 SEHNR, CDR2 FQNEAQ (reference sequence). This CDR3 has 15 residues. For the CDR3, the DNA is TGTGCCAGCAGCTTGACTAGCCGGCGGACCGGGGAGCTGTTTTTT. Residues: CASSLTSRRTGELFF.

Ten or more counts support this clonotype. J is TRBJ2-3 and V is TRBV5-5, with D uncertain. V lost 2 bases and J 2 bases, leaving 9 bases between the germline ends. This CDR3 is built from 14 residues. Germline V lookup: CDR1 SGHKS, CDR2 YYEKEE (reference sequence). The CDR3, as DNA: TGTGCCAGCAGCTTCTCGCGATCCACAGATACGCAGTATTTT. This sequence encodes CASSFSRSTDTQYF.

This clonotype was counted ten times or more. The genes are TRBV12-3 or TRBV12-4 and TRBJ2-7; weak D call: TRBD1 (5 bases). Trimming took off 3 bases at V and 0 bases at J, with 15 bases between the two ends. This CDR3 spans 16 amino acids. The CDR3 bases are TGTGCCAGCAGTTTCAGGGCAGGCGGAAGCTCCTACGAGCAGTACTTC. Protein: CASSFRAGGSSYEQYF.

This clonotype showed up many times. The chain recombines TRBV11-2 with TRBJ2-1; D unclear. Trimming left V 6 bases short and J 4 bases short, with 16 bases between. Germline V gives CDR1 SGHAT, CDR2 FQNNGV. The CDR3 has 15 residues. CDR3 coding DNA: TGTGCCAGCAGTGAGGCTGGGGTTTTGTACAATGAGCAGTTCTTC. The encoded protein is CASSEAGVLYNEQFF.